This TCR beta chain came from a study of blood T cell repertoires in COVID-19. Study context: The samples span acute and convalescent COVID-19 from the United States, Italy and Spain. Sources were T cells, B-cell-depleted T cells, or PBMCs; the material itself was cDNA or gDNA.

V gave up 1 base and J gave up 4 bases, with 11 bases separating them. This CDR3 has 15 amino acids. Germline CDR1 reads SGHVS; CDR2 reads FNYEAQ. Patients from Seattle were sampled longitudinally, starting during active infection. This clone was seen just once. In the study's own analysis: Researchers report that nucleated cell counts were estimated from reference gene primer amplification. Sequencing used immunoSEQ multiplex PCR; TCRdb keeps in-frame clones, though not all of them. V, J and clone size were drawn from that table, and D and trimming were deduced from the DNA. The table has approximately 150,000 clones, around 89% seen once; the top ten hold 2.5% to 3%.

The gene calls are TRBV7-6 and TRBJ1-3; the D gene is possibly TRBD1 (5 bases). The material sequenced was peripheral blood. This clonotype originated in a human donor with COVID-19, enrolled during active disease. The donor label of this sample is uncertain. The CDR3 region has the DNA TGTGCCAGCAGCTTAGAACAGCCAGGGGGAAACACCATATATTTT. Residues: CASSLEQPGGNTIYF.